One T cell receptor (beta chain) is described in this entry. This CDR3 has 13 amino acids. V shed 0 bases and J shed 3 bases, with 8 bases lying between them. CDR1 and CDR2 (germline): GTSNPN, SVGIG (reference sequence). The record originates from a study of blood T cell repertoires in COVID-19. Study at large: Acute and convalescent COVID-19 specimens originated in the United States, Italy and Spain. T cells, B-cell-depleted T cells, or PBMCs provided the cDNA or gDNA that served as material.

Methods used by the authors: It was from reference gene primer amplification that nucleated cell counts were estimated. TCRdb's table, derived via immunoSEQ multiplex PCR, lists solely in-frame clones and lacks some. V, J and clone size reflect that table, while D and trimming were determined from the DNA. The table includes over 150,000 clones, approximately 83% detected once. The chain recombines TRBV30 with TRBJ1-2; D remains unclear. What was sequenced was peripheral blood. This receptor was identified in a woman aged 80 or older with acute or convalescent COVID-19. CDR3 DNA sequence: TGTGCCTGGAGTGTACGGCAGGACTATGGCTACACCTTC. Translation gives CAWSVRQDYGYTF.